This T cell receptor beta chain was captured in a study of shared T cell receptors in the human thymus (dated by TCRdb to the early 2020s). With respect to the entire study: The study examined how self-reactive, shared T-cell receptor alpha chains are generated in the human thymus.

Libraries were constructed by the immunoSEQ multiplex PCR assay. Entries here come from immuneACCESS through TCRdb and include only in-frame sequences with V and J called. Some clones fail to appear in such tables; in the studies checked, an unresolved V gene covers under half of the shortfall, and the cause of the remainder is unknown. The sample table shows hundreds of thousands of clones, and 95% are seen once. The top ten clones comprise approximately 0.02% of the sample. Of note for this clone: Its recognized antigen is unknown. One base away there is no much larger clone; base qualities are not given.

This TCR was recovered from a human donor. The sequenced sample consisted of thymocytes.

The DNA sequence follows: TGTGCCAGCAGCAAAATTGGACAGCCGTCCTACGAGCAGTACTTC. The encoded protein is CASSKIGQPSYEQYF. Recombination connected TRBV21-1 to TRBJ2-7; whether TRBD1, the table's D call, matches the DNA was not checked. TRBV21-1 is listed as a pseudogene. The CDR3 sequence holds 15 residues, the cysteine and phenylalanine included. Of the read, only the CDR3 DNA is kept; its 45 bases are in frame from base 1.